Below are 12 T cell receptor beta chains sequenced from a single sample in a study of human T cells and chemical hapten exposure. TCRdb reprocessed the RACE reads via MiXCR and lists one record per CDR3 protein. The sample contains around 360,000 distinct CDR3 sequences, around 6% of which appear only once. Time point specified: patch test 2, 6 weeks after DPC sensitization. As to treatment: therapeutic diphenylcyclopropenone sensitization with weekly scalp DPC. The source material was whole blood, sampled in connection with sensitization to the hapten diphenylcyclopropenone (DPC). The receptor source for this set is a woman aged 18-35 years with alopecia areata. Some clones in this sample may be carry-over from other donors' samples.

There are many counts of this clonotype. The rearrangement uses TRBV28 and TRBJ2-1; D not resolved. There are 16 residues in the CDR3. From germline, CDR1 is MDHEN and CDR2 SYDVKM. Trimming cost V 4 bases and J 0 bases, with 13 bases left between them. CDR3 coding DNA: TGTGCCAGCAGTTCGGAGACAACCTCCTCCTACAATGAGCAGTTCTTC. It codes for CASSSETTSSYNEQFF. The whole variable domain, filled in from reference TRBV28 and TRBJ2-1, reads DVKVTQSSRYLVKRTGEKVFLECVQDMDHENMFWYRQDPGLGLRLIYFSYDVKMKEKGDIPEGYSVSREKKERFSLILESASTNQTSMYLCASSSETTSSYNEQFFGPGTRLTVL.

This chain uses TRBV12-3 or TRBV12-4 with TRBJ2-5, with 8 bases fitting TRBD2. V was pared by 4 bases and J by 3 bases, with 1 base of the junction left unmatched. This CDR3 comprises 13 residues. CDR3 coding DNA: TGTGCCAGCAGTTCGGGACTAGAAGAGACCCAGTACTTC. It specifies CASSSGLEETQYF.

The chain combines TRBV19 with TRBJ1-6; D not resolved. CDR3 size: 13 residues. Between the trimmed V and J ends, which lost 10 bases and 7 bases, there was a span of 14 bases. Germline V CDR1 and CDR2: LNHDA, SQIVND (reference sequence). The CDR3 region has the DNA TGTGCCACCACCGCGAATATGAATTCACCCCTCCACTTT. Amino acids: CATTANMNSPLHF.

This clonotype was seen at least ten times. This chain joins TRBV9 and TRBJ2-7, with D uncertain. Per the germline V gene, CDR1 is SGDLS and CDR2 is YYNGEE. This CDR3 has 14 residues. Trimming removed 0 bases from V and 6 bases from J, with 13 bases in between. In nucleotides, the CDR3 is TGTGCCAGCAGCGTAGGGGTGGATCCTAGCGAGCAGTACTTC. Protein sequence: CASSVGVDPSEQYF. Complete variable domain (other parts from reference TRBV9 and TRBJ2-7): DSGVTQTPKHLITATGQRVTLRCSPRSGDLSVYWYQQSLDQGLQFLIQYYNGEERAKGNILERFSAQQFPDLHSELNLSSLELGDSALYFCASSVGVDPSEQYFGPGTRLTVT.

At least ten counts were recorded for this clonotype. The genes are TRBV10-3 and TRBJ1-4; D possibly corresponds to TRBD1 (5 bases). CDR1 ENHRY and CDR2 SYGVKD come from the germline V gene. CDR3 length: 14 amino acids. V lost 6 bases, J lost 4 bases, and 12 bases lay in between. In DNA form, the CDR3 reads TGTGCCATCAGGGATGACAGACTTAATGAAAAACTGTTTTTT. Protein: CAIRDDRLNEKLFF.

The table lists this clonotype with many counts. The V and J genes are TRBV3-1 and TRBJ2-3; the match to TRBD1 covers 7 bases. V dropped 1 base and J dropped 6; count of bases not matched to a gene: 4. The CDR3 sequence is 14 residues long. CDR1 is LGHDT, CDR2 YNNKEL, per germline (reference sequence). The CDR3 is CASSQGQGGDTQYF. In nucleotides, the CDR3 is TGTGCCAGCAGCCAAGGACAGGGTGGCGATACGCAGTATTTT.

Ten or more counts support this clonotype. The chain is built from TRBV12-3 or TRBV12-4 and TRBJ1-2; D is unresolved. CDR3 length: 13 amino acids. V dropped 3 bases and J dropped 2 bases, with 7 bases sitting between them. The CDR3, as DNA: TGTGCCAGCAGTTTCCCCCCGAACTATGGCTACACCTTC. This codes for CASSFPPNYGYTF.

This clonotype was seen a handful of times. J is TRBJ1-2 and V is TRBV4-2; D is unclear. The CDR3 contains 13 residues. The germline gives CDR1 LGHNA, CDR2 YNFKEQ. V lost 1 base, J lost 8 bases, and 11 bases lay in between. The CDR3 bases are TGTGCCAGCAGCCAAGGTGGCCCGGGGGGCTACACCTTC. Its protein product is CASSQGGPGGYTF.

This clonotype has only a few counts. The gene calls are TRBV5-6 and TRBJ1-2; TRBD1 agrees at 8 bases. CDR1 SGHDT and CDR2 YYEEEE come from the germline V gene. The CDR3 loop spans 16 amino acids. With V trimmed by 4 bases and J by 3 bases, 11 bases remained unmatched. CDR3 sequence: CASSPDRGRRDYGYTF. The CDR3 coding sequence is TGTGCCAGCAGCCCCGACAGGGGTAGGAGGGACTATGGCTACACCTTC.

This clonotype has more than one count but fewer than ten. The chain uses TRBV18 and TRBJ2-1; unclear D gene. V was clipped by 3 bases and J by 0 bases, with 15 bases between them. The CDR3 totals 17 residues. The germline V gene has CDR1 KGHSH and CDR2 LQKENI. The CDR3 here is CASSPPHFQSSYNEQFF. The DNA of the CDR3 is TGTGCCAGCTCACCCCCCCATTTTCAGAGCTCCTACAATGAGCAGTTCTTC.

V is TRBV12-3 or TRBV12-4 and J is TRBJ2-4; TRBD1 matches at 7 bases. V shed 6 bases and J 6 bases; nucleotides not matched to a gene: 8. This CDR3 is 14 amino acids long. Here the CDR3 DNA reads TGTGCCAGCAGCCACGACAGGGACACAAACATTCAGTACTTC. Amino acids: CASSHDRDTNIQYF.

This clonotype has a handful of counts. The V gene is TRBV2, the J gene TRBJ2-3; D might be TRBD2 (5 bases). Germline lookup yields CDR1 SNHLY and CDR2 FYNNEI. The CDR3 loop spans 13 amino acids. With 8 bases removed from V and 2 bases from J, the gap between germline ends came to 11 bases. The chain's CDR3 is CASQRGNTDTQYF. The CDR3 DNA reads TGTGCCAGCCAAAGAGGGAACACAGATACGCAGTATTTT. Supplemented by reference TRBV2 and TRBJ2-3, the full variable domain reads EPEVTQTPSHQVTQMGQEVILRCVPISNHLYFYWYRQILGQKVEFLVSFYNNEISEKSEIFDDQFSVERPDGSNFTLKIRSTKLEDSAMYFCASQRGNTDTQYFGPGTRLTVL.